This T cell receptor (beta chain) was recovered during a study of OX40 agonist ivuxolimab in advanced cancers. Regarding the research as a whole: Ivuxolimab was a fully human IgG2 agonistic monoclonal antibody targeting the costimulatory receptor OX40 (CD134). Partial responses occurred in three dose-escalation patients: two with cutaneous melanoma and one with hepatocellular carcinoma. In the dose-escalation cohort, 65% to 90% of patients were male, and the mean age was approximately 60 years, with a range of roughly 23 to 85. Among the 50 to 55 dose-escalation patients, some 20 had hepatocellular carcinoma, some 15 melanoma, 9 renal cell carcinoma and 9 head and neck cancer. The paper covers the monotherapy dose-escalation part of the phase I ivuxolimab trial, which included N of about 50 patients. Patients were allowed to have had prior anti-PD-1, anti-PD-L1 or anti-CTLA-4 therapy, and more than 30% of the dose-escalation patients had previously received checkpoint inhibitors. Intravenous ivuxolimab was administered to patients every 2 weeks at six dose levels: 0.01, 0.1, 0.3, 1.5, 3 and 10 mg/kg. Peripheral TCRbeta sequencing aimed to test whether ivuxolimab altered TCR sequence diversity and caused clonal T-cell expansion. General conclusions and limits of the study: Low levels of normalized T-cell clonal expansion were also seen in some patients who did not respond. The antigen specificity of the clonally expanded peripheral T cells was not determined. After ivuxolimab, more expanded clones were found on average in CD8+ T cells than in CD4+ T cells. In partial responders in the 0.1-3.0 mg/kg groups, normalized peripheral clonal expansion was found to be among the lowest, especially among CD8+ T cells. At doses of 0.1 to 3.0 mg/kg, clonal expansion of both CD4+ and CD8+ T cells in blood was seen between baseline and week 6.

To sequence the TCRbeta CDR3 region, genomic DNA was isolated from the sorted cells. TCRbeta CDR3 regions were sequenced using the immunoSEQ Assay. In TCRdb, the immuneACCESS table is reduced to in-frame sequences with V and J assigned. These tables do not hold every clone; where another copy was compared, an unresolved V gene accounts for under half, and the others remain unexplained. Recorded for this sample are about 43,000 clones; around 86% of them occurred a single time. The ten largest clonotypes hold about a third of the sample. This clone was observed a handful of times. This clone's antigen is unknown. No base-level quality is on record; no much larger clone is a single base apart. The trial excluded patients who had a history of autoimmune disease or were on systemic immunosuppression. In every dose cohort, peripheral blood was drawn for TCR sequencing at baseline, cycle 4 day 1, and cycle 7 day 1. The samples were drawn from a first-in-human, open-label, multicenter phase I dose-escalation trial of ivuxolimab. Adults with locally advanced or metastatic melanoma, renal cell carcinoma, hepatocellular carcinoma or head and neck squamous cell carcinoma were enrolled in the trial. Before TCR sequencing, CD4+ T cells and CD8+ T cells were sorted from peripheral blood as separate populations.

A distance of 7 bases separates the germline ends of V and J, which lose 4 bases and 2 bases respectively. In the germline V gene, CDR1 corresponds to SGHAT and CDR2 to FQNNGV. The cysteine opens and the phenylalanine closes a CDR3 of 13 amino acids. Only the CDR3 portion is preserved as DNA: 39 bases, with reading frame beginning at the first base. Recombination linked TRBV11-2 to TRBJ2-3, with a weak D call of TRBD1 (6 bases match). This receptor was taken from an adult with an advanced solid tumor such as melanoma, head and neck, liver or kidney cancer. The material was CD4+ or CD8+ T cells sorted from blood, obtained in a trial of the OX40 agonist ivuxolimab. The CDR3 reads as follows: CASSSGHTDTQYF. Read as DNA, the sequence is TGTGCCAGCAGCTCGGGACACACAGATACGCAGTATTTT.